Described below is a single TCR beta chain sequence and its context. Sequenced by immunoSEQ multiplex PCR; TCRdb stores in-frame clones only, minus some. Counted here are approximately 2,200,000 clones, 85% to 95% occurring once; the ten biggest clones make up 1.5% to 2%. CDR1 and CDR2 from the germline V gene are SEHNR and FQNEAQ (reference sequence). CDR3 length equals 15 residues. V lost 5 bases and J lost 5; bases outside the gene matches: 9. The record originates from a study of shared clonotypes between healthy human individuals. In the naive CD8 group, cells lacked CD45RO and were positively selected for CCR7, so terminally differentiated effector memory CD45RA+ cells were left out.

The receptor comes from a young man in good health. Some clones in this sample may be carry-over from other donors' samples. Sequencing used naive CD8+ T cells from PBMCs. This chain connects TRBV7-9 to TRBJ1-2, with TRBD1 matching 9 bases. CDR3 DNA sequence: TGTGCCAGCAGCCTACCGGGACAGGGACGGTATGGCTACACCTTC. This codes for CASSLPGQGRYGYTF.